Below are 12 T cell receptor beta chains sequenced from a single sample in a study of early T cells in non-severe SARS-CoV-2 infection. TCRdb recomputed calls from the 5' RACE reads with MiXCR, one row per CDR3 protein. The data hold tens of thousands of distinct CDR3 sequences, with roughly 12% observed a single time. The starting material was whole blood, obtained at baseline. The origin of the receptors is an adult who was a healthcare worker with PCR-confirmed SARS-CoV-2 infection or an uninfected control (not recorded which).

This chain uses TRBV28 with TRBJ2-3, with TRBD1 matching over 8 bases. Germline V gene data show CDR1 as MDHEN and CDR2 as SYDVKM. V was clipped by 5 bases and J by 7 bases; unmatched bases: 8. The CDR3 totals 14 residues. The CDR3 loop reads CASSTRTGRYTQYF. CDR3 sequence (DNA): TGTGCCAGCAGTACCCGGACAGGGAGGTATACGCAGTATTTT. Full variable domain (missing parts from reference TRBV28 and TRBJ2-3): DVKVTQSSRYLVKRTGEKVFLECVQDMDHENMFWYRQDPGLGLRLIYFSYDVKMKEKGDIPEGYSVSREKKERFSLILESASTNQTSMYLCASSTRTGRYTQYFGPGTRLTVL.

This clonotype occurred a few times. The V call is TRBV6-4, the J call TRBJ1-2; 7 bases fit TRBD1. This CDR3 is built from 16 residues. Germline-derived CDR1 and CDR2 are MRHNA and SNTAGT. J lost 0 bases, V lost 7 bases, and 11 bases had no gene match. The CDR3, as DNA: TGTGCCAGCAAACCTCAGGGGGTCGGCTCTAACTATGGCTACACCTTC. This gives the protein CASKPQGVGSNYGYTF.

This clonotype was seen a single time. The V call is TRBV7-2, the J call TRBJ2-5; unclear D gene. The V end lost 5 bases, the J end lost 2 bases, and 9 bases lay between the germline ends. The germline V gene has CDR1 SGHTA and CDR2 FQGNSA. CDR3 length: 13 residues. CDR3 protein: CASSPRSQETQYF. DNA of the CDR3: TGTGCCAGCAGCCCTCGGTCACAAGAGACCCAGTACTTC.

Written as DNA, the CDR3 is TGTGCCAGCAGTGAAGGGGTAGCGGGAGGGCACTTTCAGTTCTTC. Amino acid sequence: CASSEGVAGGHFQFF. The V and J genes are TRBV2 and TRBJ2-1; 11 bases match TRBD2. Unmatched junction bases numbered 9, after V lost 1 base and J lost 13 bases. CDR1 SNHLY and CDR2 FYNNEI come from the germline V gene. This CDR3 has 15 amino acids.

V is TRBV7-9 and J is TRBJ1-1; D ambiguous. Germline assignment: CDR1 SEHNR and CDR2 FQNEAQ (reference sequence). There are 13 residues in the CDR3. Trimming stripped 1 base from V and 4 bases from J, with 7 bases between. CDR3 protein: CASSLDKRTEAFF. CDR3 DNA: TGTGCCAGCAGCTTAGACAAACGCACTGAAGCTTTCTTT.

This clonotype was counted between two and nine times. V usage is TRBV7-2 and J usage is TRBJ2-3; 9 positions match TRBD2. The length of the CDR3 is 18 residues. Looked up from germline, CDR1 is SGHTA and CDR2 is FQGNSA. Trimming at V came to 2 bases and at J to 0 bases, leaving 9 bases not matched to a gene. CDR3 coding DNA: TGTGCCAGCAGCTTATGGACCCCTAGCGGGGTTAGCACAGATACGCAGTATTTT. Encoded protein: CASSLWTPSGVSTDTQYF.

This clonotype was seen at least ten times. The chain recombines TRBV21-1 with TRBJ2-1; no DNA check was done on the table's D call, TRBD1. TRBV21-1 is a listed pseudogene. CDR3 size: 12 residues. CDR3 protein: CANLSRYNEQFF. The CDR3, as DNA: TGTGCCAACCTATCCCGATACAATGAGCAGTTCTTC.

This clonotype has at least ten counts. The chain carries TRBV7-2 and TRBJ2-7; tentatively, D is TRBD1 (5 bases). From germline, CDR1 is SGHTA and CDR2 FQGNSA. CDR3 length: 14 amino acids. The germline V and J ends were trimmed by 4 bases and 2 bases, with 12 bases remaining between them. The CDR3, as DNA: TGTGCCAGCAGCTCGCAGGGTTTTACCTACGAGCAGTACTTC. It yields the protein CASSSQGFTYEQYF. The full variable domain, in which reference TRBV7-2 and TRBJ2-7 provide the parts outside the CDR3, is GAGVSQSPSNKVTEKGKDVELRCDPISGHTALYWYRQSLGQGLEFLIYFQGNSAPDKSGLPSDRFSAERTGGSVSTLTIQRTQQEDSAVYLCASSSQGFTYEQYFGPGTRLTVT.

The V call is TRBV27, the J call TRBJ2-7; 9 nucleotides match TRBD2. The CDR3 runs to 15 residues. With V trimmed by 3 bases and J by 3 bases, 6 bases remained unmatched. The germline V gene encodes CDR1 MNHEY and CDR2 SMNVEV (reference sequence). This CDR3 reads CASSFFAGGDYEQYF. The DNA of the CDR3 is TGTGCCAGCAGTTTTTTCGCGGGGGGGGACTACGAGCAGTACTTC.

This clonotype was observed at least ten times. The chain carries TRBV11-2 and TRBJ2-2, with D hard to call. The CDR3 contains 14 residues. The ends were cut back, 1 base at V and 0 bases at J, with 3 bases in the middle. Germline values: CDR1 SGHAT, CDR2 FQNNGV. Here the CDR3 DNA reads TGTGCCAGCAGCTTAGGGACGAACACCGGGGAGCTGTTTTTT. Amino acid sequence: CASSLGTNTGELFF.

The chain carries TRBV10-1 and TRBJ2-5; D remains ambiguous. Trimming shortened V by 6 bases and J by 1 base, and 9 bases separated the two germline ends. The germline gives CDR1 WNHNN, CDR2 SYGVQD (reference sequence). This CDR3 is 13 amino acids long. DNA for the CDR3: TGCGCCAGCAGCGCTTCCTCCCAAGAGACCCAGTACTTC. This codes for CASSASSQETQYF.

Only a few counts were recorded for this clonotype. The chain carries TRBV18 and TRBJ1-4; a weak D match, TRBD1 (5 bases). Germline V CDR1 and CDR2: KGHSH, LQKENI. Deletions cut 4 bases from V and 5 bases from J, with 11 bases between. This CDR3 contains 14 residues. The CDR3 nucleotides are TGTGCCAGCTCACGTGACCAGGGAAATGAAAAACTGTTTTTT. Its protein is CASSRDQGNEKLFF.